A single sample is the source of the 25 T cell receptor beta chains below, sequenced in a study of blood T cell repertoires in COVID-19 (dated by TCRdb to 2020 to 2022). The library was produced with the immunoSEQ multiplex PCR assay. What TCRdb holds here is the immuneACCESS table cut down to in-frame rearrangements. Part of the clones is not present; checked against another copy, under half of the missing clones reflect an unresolved V gene, and the others are unexplained. For this sample the table gives 250,000 to 300,000 clones, of which approximately 88% were detected only once. Clones ranked in the top ten supply roughly 2.2% of the sample. Specimen: peripheral blood. These receptors were obtained from a man aged 45-65 years with acute or convalescent COVID-19.

CDR3 bases: TGCGCCAGCAGCCAGTCGGGATGGAACACTGAAGCTTTCTTT. Protein sequence: CASSQSGWNTEAFF. The chain couples TRBV4-1 to TRBJ1-1; D is ambiguous. Germline CDR1 MGHRA, CDR2 YSYEKL. The CDR3 loop spans 14 amino acids. Trimming stripped 3 bases from V and 1 base from J, with 9 bases between.

The chain uses TRBV18 and TRBJ1-1; 9 bases map to TRBD1. J lost 1 base, V lost 4 bases, and 7 bases had no gene match. Germline-derived CDR1 and CDR2 are KGHSH and LQKENI. CDR3 size: 16 residues. CDR3 nucleotides: TGTGCCAGCTCACGGGGACAGGGACGGACGAACACTGAAGCTTTCTTT. Translation: CASSRGQGRTNTEAFF.

This clone is a singleton in its sample. The V call is TRBV13, the J call TRBJ1-1; no clear D. The germline CDR1 and CDR2 sequences are PRHDT and FYEKMQ (reference sequence). The CDR3 spans 15 residues. Trimming stripped 1 base from V and 3 bases from J, with 12 bases between. CDR3 protein: CASSLEAGSYTEAFF. The DNA for the CDR3 is TGTGCCAGCAGCTTAGAGGCCGGGAGTTACACTGAAGCTTTCTTT. Supplemented by reference TRBV13 and TRBJ1-1, the full variable domain reads AAGVIQSPRHLIKEKRETATLKCYPIPRHDTVYWYQQGPGQDPQFLISFYEKMQSDKGSIPDRFSAQQFSDYHSELNMSSLELGDSALYFCASSLEAGSYTEAFFGQGTRLTVV.

The V and J genes are TRBV12-3 or TRBV12-4 and TRBJ1-3, with D unclear. V shed 5 bases and J shed 4 bases, with 9 bases lying between them. CDR3 length: 13 residues. The CDR3 protein is CASSQAWGNTIYF. CDR3 sequence (DNA): TGTGCCAGCAGTCAGGCTTGGGGAAACACCATATATTTT.

This chain uses TRBV5-1 with TRBJ2-1; unclear D gene. This CDR3 has 14 residues. The germline gives CDR1 SGHRS, CDR2 YFSETQ. The V and J ends lost 1 base and 0 bases respectively, with 5 bases between them. The CDR3 sequence: CASSLPSSYNEQFF. CDR3 coding DNA: TGCGCCAGCAGCTTGCCTAGCTCCTACAATGAGCAGTTCTTC.

CDR3 bases: TGTGCCAGTAGTATCATACAGGGATCTTATCAGCCCCAGCATTTT. This codes for CASSIIQGSYQPQHF. The chain is built from TRBV19 and TRBJ1-5; D might be TRBD1 (6 bases). The CDR3 has 15 residues. V was cut by 3 bases and J by 5 bases, with 14 bases left in between. Per germline, CDR1 LNHDA and CDR2 SQIVND (reference sequence). The full variable domain, in which reference TRBV19 and TRBJ1-5 provide the parts outside the CDR3, is DGGITQSPKYLFRKEGQNVTLSCEQNLNHDAMYWYRQDPGQGLRLIYYSQIVNDFQKGDIAEGYSVSREKKESFPLTVTSAQKNPTAFYLCASSIIQGSYQPQHFGDGTRLSIL.

V gene TRBV6-5 combines with J gene TRBJ1-2; possible D gene TRBD1, 5 bases. V lost 1 base to trimming and J lost 8 bases, with 17 bases between them. The CDR3 is 15 residues long. The V gene's germline CDR1 is MNHEY and CDR2 SVGAGI. Written as DNA, the CDR3 is TGTGCCAGCAGTTACTACAGGTCCACTCTGAGGGGCTACACCTTC. It is translated as CASSYYRSTLRGYTF.

V gene TRBV24-1 combines with J gene TRBJ1-5; no clear D gene. Trimming removed 8 bases at V and 1 base at J, with 11 bases between. The length of the CDR3 is 14 residues. The germline V gene has CDR1 KGHDR and CDR2 SFDVKD. Here the CDR3 reads CATTGGTSNQPQHF. The CDR3 DNA follows: TGTGCCACCACCGGCGGCACAAGCAATCAGCCCCAGCATTTT.

V usage is TRBV10-2 and J usage is TRBJ1-5, with a tentative D call TRBD1 (5 bases). The CDR3 has 16 residues. The V gene lost 1 base and the J gene lost 2 bases, with 12 bases spanning the gap. Germline assignment: CDR1 WSHSY and CDR2 SAAADI. For the CDR3, the DNA is TGCGCCAGCAGTGAGTTCGGGGGGACCGGCAATCAGCCCCAGCATTTT. As protein: CASSEFGGTGNQPQHF.

This chain connects TRBV6-5 to TRBJ1-5; 8 positions match TRBD1. V was clipped by 5 bases and J by 6 bases; unmatched bases: 3. Germline CDR1 and CDR2: MNHEY and SVGAGI. The CDR3 is made up of 13 amino acids. The CDR3 reads CASSRQGIQPQHF. The CDR3 coding sequence is TGTGCCAGCAGTCGACAGGGGATTCAGCCCCAGCATTTT.

This clone was seen a handful of times. V gene TRBV4-1 combines with J gene TRBJ1-4; weak D call: TRBD1 (5 bases). Per the germline V gene, CDR1 is MGHRA and CDR2 is YSYEKL. V lost 0 bases and J lost 8, with 16 bases in between. The CDR3 extends over 16 amino acids. The DNA of the CDR3 is TGCGCCAGCAGCCAAGATCGAAGGGGCATTGGAGAAAAACTGTTTTTT. Translation gives CASSQDRRGIGEKLFF.

This clone came up once. The rearrangement links TRBV15 to TRBJ1-1, with D unclear. Trimming cost V 5 bases and J 1 base, with 11 bases left between them. The CDR3 totals 14 residues. Germline-derived CDR1 and CDR2 are LNHNV and YYDKDF (reference sequence). The CDR3 here is CATSLRVKNTEAFF. DNA for the CDR3: TGTGCCACCAGCCTCCGGGTTAAGAACACTGAAGCTTTCTTT.

The chain is built from TRBV2 and TRBJ1-2; a weak D match, TRBD1 (6 bases). V lost 3 bases, J lost 4 bases, and 18 bases lay in between. Per germline, CDR1 SNHLY and CDR2 FYNNEI. The CDR3 totals 16 residues. Here the CDR3 reads CASSDSQGGRGYGYTF. In nucleotides, the CDR3 is TGTGCCAGCAGTGATTCGCAAGGGGGACGTGGCTATGGCTACACCTTC.

The chain joins TRBV11-2 to TRBJ2-7; 8 nucleotides align to TRBD2. Germline CDR1 is SGHAT and CDR2 is FQNNGV. CDR3 size: 19 residues. J was trimmed by 5 bases and V by 1 base; bases with no gene match: 19. CDR3 DNA: TGTGCCAGCAGCTTAGTCCTCTGGTCGCGGGGGGCAGGGGAGAACGAGCAGTACTTC. This encodes CASSLVLWSRGAGENEQYF.

The chain couples TRBV9 to TRBJ1-4; D unclear. The CDR3 runs to 16 residues. Germline values: CDR1 SGDLS, CDR2 YYNGEE. V dropped 1 base and J dropped 0 bases, with 10 bases sitting between them. In DNA form, the CDR3 reads TGTGCCAGCAGCGTATCCGCAGGCTCAACTAATGAAAAACTGTTTTTT. It is translated as CASSVSAGSTNEKLFF.

The genes are TRBV19 and TRBJ2-2; 8 positions agree with TRBD2. The germline V gene encodes CDR1 LNHDA and CDR2 SQIVND (reference sequence). Germline trimming cut 3 bases from V and 9 bases from J; bases unmatched to any gene: 6. This CDR3 is built from 14 residues. The CDR3 DNA reads as TGTGCCAGTAGTATCCCCGGGGGGGAGTGGGAGCTGTTTTTT. Translated: CASSIPGGEWELFF.

The chain combines TRBV10-3 with TRBJ2-7; D is perhaps TRBD2 (6 bases). Per germline, CDR1 ENHRY and CDR2 SYGVKD. This CDR3 contains 15 residues. V was cut by 0 bases and J by 5 bases, with 14 bases left in between. DNA of the CDR3: TGTGCCATCAGTGAGTCGAAGGCGGGGAAGAACGAGCAGTACTTC. Encoded protein: CAISESKAGKNEQYF.

The chain links TRBV3-1 (or the pseudogene TRBV3-2) to TRBJ2-2, with D maybe TRBD1 (5 bases). CDR1 and CDR2 from the germline V gene are LGHDT and YNNKEL (reference sequence). The length of the CDR3 is 15 residues. V lost 6 bases to trimming and J lost 3 bases, with 14 bases between them. The CDR3: CASSLKTGDTGELFF. The CDR3 DNA reads as TGTGCCAGCAGTCTTAAAACAGGAGACACCGGGGAGCTGTTTTTT.

This clone was observed once. Other DNA sequences from this sample encode an identical CDR3 as well. The chain has TRBV3-1 (or the pseudogene TRBV3-2) and TRBJ1-1; 8 bases line up with TRBD1. The CDR3 covers 13 residues. The germline V gene encodes CDR1 LGHDT and CDR2 YNNKEL (reference sequence). V lost 4 bases, J lost 7 bases, and 5 bases stayed unmatched. CDR3 sequence reads: CASSPDRGGEAFF. Here the CDR3 DNA reads TGTGCCAGCAGCCCCGACAGGGGCGGTGAAGCTTTCTTT.

The CDR3 nucleotides are TGCGCCAGCAGCACCAACGGGGGGAATCAGCCCCAGCATTTT. This translates into CASSTNGGNQPQHF. The gene calls are TRBV5-1 and TRBJ1-5; TRBD1 is a possible D gene (5 bases). V shed 4 bases and J shed 4 bases, with 12 bases lying between them. There are 14 residues in the CDR3. Germline CDR1 and CDR2: SGHRS and YFSETQ. Looking up the rest from reference TRBV5-1 and TRBJ1-5 gives the full variable domain: KAGVTQTPRYLIKTRGQQVTLSCSPISGHRSVSWYQQTPGQGLQFLFEYFSETQRNKGNFPGRFSGRQFSNSRSEMNVSTLELGDSALYLCASSTNGGNQPQHFGDGTRLSIL.

The rearrangement links TRBV18 to TRBJ2-7; D is perhaps TRBD1 (5 bases). V was trimmed by 3 bases and J by 6 bases, leaving 15 bases between them. Per the germline V gene, CDR1 is KGHSH and CDR2 is LQKENI. This CDR3 comprises 14 residues. This CDR3 reads CASSPEAGSVEQYF. The CDR3 DNA sequence: TGTGCCAGCTCACCCGAGGCAGGGTCGGTCGAGCAGTACTTC.

This chain joins TRBV19 and TRBJ2-1, with 13 bases matching TRBD2. After removal of 5 bases from V and 5 bases from J, the junction contained 12 bases not matched to a gene. Looked up from germline, CDR1 is LNHDA and CDR2 is SQIVND (reference sequence). The CDR3 extends over 18 amino acids. DNA of the CDR3: TGTGCCAGTAGTCTCCGGACTAGCGGGGGCCTGTCTAACAATGAGCAGTTCTTC. Amino acids: CASSLRTSGGLSNNEQFF.

The V call is TRBV12-5, the J call TRBJ2-1, with 7 bases that match TRBD2. J lost 7 bases, V lost 7 bases, and 7 bases had no gene match. CDR1 LGHNT and CDR2 FRNRAP come from the germline V gene. CDR3 size: 13 residues. CDR3 coding DNA: TGTGCTAGTGACCGGGGAGGGAAAAATGAGCAGTTCTTC. Its translation: CASDRGGKNEQFF.

Comment on this clone: The sample has other DNA sequences that encode this CDR3 too. The gene calls are TRBV9 and TRBJ2-5; 10 bases line up with TRBD1. The CDR3 extends over 14 amino acids. Germline-derived CDR1 and CDR2 are SGDLS and YYNGEE. Trimming took 4 bases from V and 5 from J; bases not matched to a gene: 5. CDR3 loop: CASSPGQGRETQYF. The CDR3 nucleotides are TGTGCCAGCAGCCCGGGACAGGGGAGGGAGACCCAGTACTTC.

V and J are TRBV9 and TRBJ2-4; maybe TRBD1 (6 bases). This CDR3 is built from 15 residues. The germline CDR1 and CDR2 sequences are SGDLS and YYNGEE. The V end lost 2 bases, the J end lost 0 bases, and 9 bases lay between the germline ends. The DNA for the CDR3 is TGTGCCAGCAGCGTGGCAGGGGCAGCCAAAAACATTCAGTACTTC. It specifies CASSVAGAAKNIQYF. The whole variable domain, filled in from reference TRBV9 and TRBJ2-4, reads DSGVTQTPKHLITATGQRVTLRCSPRSGDLSVYWYQQSLDQGLQFLIQYYNGEERAKGNILERFSAQQFPDLHSELNLSSLELGDSALYFCASSVAGAAKNIQYFGAGTRLSVL.